This T cell receptor (beta chain) originates from a study of cytomegalovirus exposure and HLA in healthy donors. The germline V gene encodes CDR1 LNHDA and CDR2 SQIVND (reference sequence). The V and J ends lost 4 bases and 3 bases, in that order; junction bases with no gene match: 10. The CDR3 totals 16 residues. It was with 60 Vbeta and 13 Jbeta primers that the PCR ran. Clones were read by immunoSEQ multiplex PCR, and TCRdb kept only the in-frame ones, dropping some. The data show 150,000 to 200,000 clones, approximately 80% seen once. The genes are TRBV19 and TRBJ2-7, with 9 nucleotides matching TRBD2. This clonotype originated in a man aged 25 to 45 in good health and CMV-seropositive. Material for sequencing was PBMCs. The CDR3 protein is CASSTQLSGSSYEQYF. In DNA form, the CDR3 reads TGTGCCAGTAGTACCCAACTTAGCGGGAGTAGCTACGAGCAGTACTTC.